This passage covers 29 T cell receptor beta chains from one sample sequenced in a study of blood T cell repertoires in COVID-19. Profiled with immunoSEQ multiplex PCR; TCRdb holds only in-frame clones, not every one. The sample contains 250,000 to 350,000 clones, over 75% of which appear only once. The material sequenced was peripheral blood. These receptors originate from a woman between 50 and 59 years old who had recovered from COVID-19.

This clone was seen just once. The chain combines TRBV6-5 with TRBJ1-5; D remains ambiguous. This CDR3 comprises 13 residues. Germline CDR1 MNHEY, CDR2 SVGAGI. V was pared by 5 bases and J by 8 bases, with 13 bases between. CDR3 nucleotide sequence: TGTGCCAGCAGTCGCCTAGGTCCAGAGCCCCAGCATTTT. Translating it yields CASSRLGPEPQHF.

V usage is TRBV29-1 and J usage is TRBJ2-7; 12 positions agree with TRBD2. CDR1 and CDR2 from the germline V gene are SQVTM and ANQGSEA. Losses at the gene ends were 7 bases for V and 2 bases for J; bases not matched to a gene: 9. The CDR3 consists of 15 residues. CDR3 sequence reads: CSASGLAGHPYEQYF. CDR3 nucleotide sequence: TGCAGCGCTTCGGGACTAGCGGGTCATCCCTACGAGCAGTACTTC.

V gene TRBV28 combines with J gene TRBJ1-4; 8 nucleotides match TRBD1. Germline CDR1 and CDR2: MDHEN and SYDVKM. CDR3 length: 17 amino acids. V gave up 5 bases and J gave up 8 bases; unmatched junction bases: 16. Here the CDR3 reads CASSTRRWAGGREKLFF. CDR3 DNA: TGTGCCAGCAGTACCCGCCGGTGGGCAGGGGGCAGGGAAAAACTGTTTTTT.

V gene TRBV15 combines with J gene TRBJ1-2; perhaps TRBD1 as D (6 bases). The CDR3 runs 15 residues. Germline CDR1 is LNHNV and CDR2 is YYDKDF (reference sequence). The V end was cut by 5 bases, the J end by 4 bases, with 17 bases between. The CDR3 loop reads CATSLPGGRGYGYTF. The CDR3 DNA sequence: TGTGCCACCAGCCTCCCCGGTGGCAGGGGCTATGGCTACACCTTC.

The rearrangement uses TRBV28 and TRBJ2-5; possibly TRBD2 for D (6 bases). The CDR3 consists of 15 residues. Between the trimmed V and J ends, which lost 5 bases and 5 bases, there was a span of 18 bases. Germline V gene sequence: CDR1 MDHEN, CDR2 SYDVKM. The CDR3 DNA reads as TGTGCCAGCAGTGGGGGGACTCAGTTCGGCGAGACCCAGTACTTC. Protein sequence: CASSGGTQFGETQYF.

The rearrangement links TRBV30 to TRBJ1-1, with 7 bases identical to TRBD1. Germline lookup yields CDR1 GTSNPN and CDR2 SVGIG (reference sequence). Trimming took 3 bases from V and 0 from J; bases not matched to a gene: 4. This CDR3 comprises 14 residues. DNA for the CDR3: TGTGCCTGGAGGGGGGGACAGATGAACACTGAAGCTTTCTTT. Its protein is CAWRGGQMNTEAFF.

As DNA, the CDR3 is TGTGCCAGCAGCTTGGAGGTCAGGACAGGGGGCAGGAACACTGAAGCTTTCTTT. Translated, it gives CASSLEVRTGGRNTEAFF. The chain carries TRBV5-5 and TRBJ1-1; TRBD1 aligns across 11 bases. Germline V gene sequence: CDR1 SGHKS, CDR2 YYEKEE (reference sequence). The CDR3 runs to 18 residues. V shed 0 bases and J 1 base; nucleotides not matched to a gene: 8.

In its sample, this clone was seen many times. The rearrangement uses TRBV15 and TRBJ2-7, with a tentative D call TRBD2 (6 bases). Germline CDR1 and CDR2: LNHNV and YYDKDF (reference sequence). The CDR3 is made up of 12 amino acids. V shed 0 bases and J shed 11 bases, with 11 bases lying between them. The CDR3 bases are TGTGCCACCAGCAGAGATCAGGGCGGGAAGTACTTC. Translation gives CATSRDQGGKYF.

The chain is built from TRBV4-1 and TRBJ1-4; the D is unclear. Deletions cut 1 base from V and 8 bases from J, with 8 bases between. This CDR3 comprises 13 residues. The germline V gene has CDR1 MGHRA and CDR2 YSYEKL. CDR3 protein: CASSQGGQEKLFF. The CDR3 region has the DNA TGCGCCAGCAGCCAAGGAGGTCAGGAAAAACTGTTTTTT.

This chain connects TRBV11-3 to TRBJ1-1, with TRBD1 matching over 8 bases. The CDR3 length is 13 residues. After removal of 4 bases from V and 4 bases from J, the junction contained 2 bases not matched to a gene. CDR1 and CDR2 (germline): SGHNT, YENEEA. The CDR3 DNA reads as TGTGCCAGCAGCTCGACAGGGGTCACTGAAGCTTTCTTT. Translated, it gives CASSSTGVTEAFF.

The gene calls are TRBV7-8 and TRBJ2-2; 11 bases are a match to TRBD2. The junction had 21 bases not matched to a gene; V was cut back by 5 bases and J by 4 bases. CDR1 is SGHVS, CDR2 FQNEAQ, per germline. The CDR3 totals 21 residues. CDR3 DNA sequence: TGTGCCAGCAGCCCCCGATTCCCGACTAGCGGGGTGGAGCGTGGCACCGGGGAGCTGTTTTTT. Its translation: CASSPRFPTSGVERGTGELFF.

The chain has TRBV29-1 and TRBJ2-1, with 9 bases aligning to TRBD1. Germline CDR1 SQVTM, CDR2 ANQGSEA. The CDR3 covers 16 residues. J gave up 7 bases and V 0 bases, and 10 bases lay outside the gene matches. The CDR3 is CSVEEAWDRVWNEQFF. The CDR3 region has the DNA TGCAGCGTTGAAGAAGCCTGGGACAGGGTGTGGAATGAGCAGTTCTTC.

The chain couples TRBV19 to TRBJ1-1; D unresolved. The CDR3 loop spans 14 amino acids. V lost 5 bases and J 1 base, leaving 11 bases between the germline ends. The germline gives CDR1 LNHDA, CDR2 SQIVND (reference sequence). The CDR3 loop is CASSARVGNTEAFF. The CDR3 bases are TGTGCCAGTAGTGCCCGGGTAGGGAACACTGAAGCTTTCTTT.

This clone showed up just a few times. The chain combines TRBV7-2 with TRBJ1-6, with TRBD1 matching 9 bases. The CDR3 extends over 15 amino acids. V lost 5 bases to trimming and J lost 11 bases; unmatched junction nucleotides: 10. Germline CDR1 SGHTA, CDR2 FQGNSA. DNA of the CDR3: TGTGCCAGCAGCCCAAGGGGACAGGGACAGGCACCCCTCCACTTT. As protein: CASSPRGQGQAPLHF.

V gene TRBV25-1 combines with J gene TRBJ2-5; tentative D call: TRBD1 (5 bases). The length of the CDR3 is 15 residues. Trimming cost V 0 bases and J 1 base, with 9 bases left between them. The germline gives CDR1 MGHDK, CDR2 SYGVNS. CDR3 protein: CASSEYSRVQETQYF. The CDR3 DNA reads as TGTGCCAGCAGTGAATACTCCAGGGTCCAAGAGACCCAGTACTTC. The complete variable domain, with remaining parts taken from reference TRBV25-1 and TRBJ2-5, reads EADIYQTPRYLVIGTGKKITLECSQTMGHDKMYWYQQDPGMELHLIHYSYGVNSTEKGDLSSESTVSRIRTEHFPLTLESARPSHTSQYLCASSEYSRVQETQYFGPGTRLLVL.

This chain connects TRBV9 to TRBJ2-3; D perhaps matches TRBD1 (5 bases). Trimming took off 4 bases at V and 6 bases at J, with 9 bases between the two ends. CDR1 and CDR2 (germline): SGDLS, YYNGEE. The CDR3 has 12 amino acids. The CDR3 is CASSTPGDTQYF. The CDR3 bases are TGTGCCAGCAGCACACCAGGGGATACGCAGTATTTT.

The rearrangement joins TRBV7-7 to TRBJ2-5, with a weak D call TRBD2 (6 bases). The germline V gene encodes CDR1 SSHAT and CDR2 FNYEAQ (reference sequence). The V end was cut by 1 base, the J end by 1 base, with 13 bases between. The CDR3 is 16 residues long. CDR3 nucleotide sequence: TGTGCCAGCAGCTTAGGAATCCGGGGGAGCCAAGAGACCCAGTACTTC. Encoded protein: CASSLGIRGSQETQYF.

The rearrangement uses TRBV21-1 and TRBJ2-7; the table's D call of TRBD2 was not tested on the DNA. TRBV21-1 is marked as a pseudogene. The CDR3 contains 16 residues. CDR3 sequence (DNA): TGTGCCAGCAGCAAATTAGACGGGAGGACCTCCTACGAGCAGTACTTC. Translating it yields CASSKLDGRTSYEQYF.

This chain connects TRBV18 to TRBJ1-5, with D maybe TRBD1 (6 bases). Germline CDR1 and CDR2: KGHSH and LQKENI. The CDR3 runs to 16 residues. V was shortened by 5 bases and J by 3 bases, with 17 bases between the two germline ends. The CDR3 bases are TGTGCCAGCTCAGTATCGCAAACAGGGACCAATCAGCCCCAGCATTTT. Translating gives CASSVSQTGTNQPQHF.

Here the CDR3 reads CASSLGQNTEAFF. The CDR3 coding sequence is TGTGCCAGCAGCTTAGGTCAAAACACTGAAGCTTTCTTT. The V call is TRBV7-9, the J call TRBJ1-1; D is unresolved. Germline V gene data show CDR1 as SEHNR and CDR2 as FQNEAQ (reference sequence). The V end was cut by 1 base, the J end by 2 bases, with 5 bases between. The CDR3 consists of 13 residues.

The rearrangement joins TRBV30 to TRBJ1-4, with 10 nucleotides matching TRBD1. Germline lookup yields CDR1 GTSNPN and CDR2 SVGIG (reference sequence). The trim removed 5 bases at V and 6 bases at J, leaving 3 bases unmatched. The CDR3 covers 13 residues. CDR3 bases: TGTGCCTGGCGACAGGGGGCGCATGAAAAACTGTTTTTT. Protein sequence: CAWRQGAHEKLFF. Full variable domain (rest looked up from reference TRBV30 and TRBJ1-4): SQTIHQWPATLVQPVGSPLSLECTVEGTSNPNLYWYRQAAGRGLQLLFYSVGIGQISSEVPQNLSASRPQDRQFILSSKKLLLSDSGFYLCAWRQGAHEKLFFGSGTQLSVL.

This clone has just one count. The rearrangement uses TRBV9 and TRBJ2-1; 11 bases fit TRBD2. CDR3 length: 18 residues. With V trimmed by 3 bases and J by 2 bases, 10 bases remained unmatched. CDR1 is SGDLS and CDR2 is YYNGEE in the germline V gene. The CDR3 protein is CASSAGTSGSTAYNEQFF. The CDR3, as DNA: TGTGCCAGCAGCGCCGGGACTAGCGGTTCTACGGCCTACAATGAGCAGTTCTTC. Looking up the rest from reference TRBV9 and TRBJ2-1 gives the full variable domain: DSGVTQTPKHLITATGQRVTLRCSPRSGDLSVYWYQQSLDQGLQFLIQYYNGEERAKGNILERFSAQQFPDLHSELNLSSLELGDSALYFCASSAGTSGSTAYNEQFFGPGTRLTVL.

The chain carries TRBV5-1 and TRBJ2-3, with TRBD2 matching over 9 bases. Germline V gene sequence: CDR1 SGHRS, CDR2 YFSETQ. With 4 bases clipped from V and 9 bases from J, the junction kept 18 bases outside the gene matches. This CDR3 comprises 17 residues. The CDR3 DNA sequence: TGCGCCAGCAGCCAATACCCGCTATTCGGCGGGGGGGAGACGCAGTATTTT. Translated: CASSQYPLFGGGETQYF.

The chain recombines TRBV28 with TRBJ2-7; 7 nucleotides match TRBD1. CDR1 MDHEN and CDR2 SYDVKM come from the germline V gene. With 4 bases clipped from V and 9 bases from J, the junction kept 18 bases outside the gene matches. This CDR3 is 16 amino acids long. This CDR3 is CASSSFPRTGILWQYF. CDR3 nucleotides: TGTGCCAGCAGTTCCTTCCCCAGGACAGGAATTTTGTGGCAGTACTTC.

In its sample, this clone was seen a few times. The rearrangement joins TRBV18 to TRBJ1-1; tentative D call: TRBD1 (5 bases). The CDR3 totals 16 residues. CDR1 is KGHSH, CDR2 LQKENI, per germline. Trimming took 3 bases from V and 0 from J, leaving 14 bases between them. Here the CDR3 reads CASSPLPGRMNTEAFF. The CDR3 DNA reads TGTGCCAGCTCACCCCTTCCAGGGAGGATGAACACTGAAGCTTTCTTT.

The CDR3 bases are TGTGCCAGCAGCCTAGGGCAGGGAAGTGATTCACCCCTCCACTTT. Its translation: CASSLGQGSDSPLHF. This rearrangement joins TRBV9 to TRBJ1-6, with TRBD1 as a possible D gene (5 bases). This CDR3 is 15 amino acids long. Trimming left V 4 bases short and J 8 bases short, with 16 bases between. Looked up from germline, CDR1 is SGDLS and CDR2 is YYNGEE.

This chain connects TRBV30 to TRBJ1-6, with D tentatively TRBD1 (6 bases). Deletions cut 3 bases from V and 5 bases from J, with 8 bases between. Germline CDR1 reads GTSNPN; CDR2 reads SVGIG (reference sequence). CDR3 length: 13 residues. CDR3 sequence reads: CAWRQGDNSPLHF. The CDR3, as DNA: TGTGCCTGGAGACAGGGTGATAATTCACCCCTCCACTTT.

The chain carries TRBV12-3 or TRBV12-4 and TRBJ2-1; TRBD1 matches 8 bases. The CDR3 consists of 13 residues. Losses at the gene ends were 5 bases for V and 8 bases for J; bases not matched to a gene: 5. CDR3 in amino acids: CASSDRGTYEQFF. For the CDR3, the DNA is TGTGCCAGCAGTGACAGGGGTACGTATGAGCAGTTCTTC.

This chain connects TRBV6-2 or TRBV6-3 to TRBJ2-7; D gene ambiguous. The length of the CDR3 is 14 residues. V lost 4 bases, J lost 2 bases, and 12 bases lay in between. The germline V gene encodes CDR1 MNHEY and CDR2 SVGEGT. CDR3 coding DNA: TGTGCCAGCAGTTTCGTGGGCCTTACCTACGAGCAGTACTTC. Amino acids: CASSFVGLTYEQYF.